These 23 T cell receptor beta chains originate from one sample sequenced in a study of CD8 T cells in Susac syndrome. Roughly 0.5 to 1 ug RNA was reverse transcribed with random hexamers. A single record per CDR3 protein comes from TCRdb applying MiXCR to the immunoSEQ multiplex PCR reads. Of 150,000 to 200,000 distinct CDR3 sequences in the sample, around 94% are singletons; the top ten hold over 0.12%. Sequencing was done on a sample of CD4+ T cells from PBMCs. The receptors here all came from a human donor in good health.

This chain links TRBV9 with TRBJ2-7, with 11 nucleotides matching TRBD1. The germline V gene encodes CDR1 SGDLS and CDR2 YYNGEE. The J segment lost 3 bases and the V segment lost 3 bases, leaving 5 bases of the junction unmatched. The CDR3 runs 15 residues. Here the CDR3 DNA reads TGTGCCAGCAGCGGCTCCGGGACAGGGGGCTACGAGCAGTACTTC. Protein sequence: CASSGSGTGGYEQYF.

V gene TRBV2 combines with J gene TRBJ1-5; possible D gene TRBD1, 5 bases. This CDR3 has 14 residues. Germline values: CDR1 SNHLY, CDR2 FYNNEI. V was trimmed by 4 bases and J by 5 bases, leaving 12 bases between them. The CDR3 sequence is CASSGTQADQPQHF. Written as DNA, the CDR3 is TGTGCCAGCAGTGGGACACAGGCCGATCAGCCCCAGCATTTT.

V usage is TRBV20-1 and J usage is TRBJ2-1; a weak D match, TRBD2 (7 bases). The V gene's germline CDR1 is DFQATT and CDR2 SNEGSKA (reference sequence). The germline V and J ends were trimmed by 3 bases and 0 bases, with 15 bases remaining between them. This CDR3 contains 16 residues. The CDR3 sequence is CSASIPGGSSYNEQFF. CDR3 nucleotide sequence: TGCAGTGCTAGTATTCCGGGGGGCAGCTCCTACAATGAGCAGTTCTTC.

The chain recombines TRBV29-1 with TRBJ2-5, with D perhaps assigned TRBD1 or TRBD2 (5 bases each). The germline gives CDR1 SQVTM, CDR2 ANQGSEA. V gave up 4 bases and J gave up 5 bases, with 11 bases separating them. The CDR3 is made up of 12 amino acids. CDR3 sequence: CSVGGRRETQYF. The CDR3 DNA reads TGCAGCGTTGGGGGCAGGAGGGAGACCCAGTACTTC. The full variable domain, with the rest looked up from reference TRBV29-1 and TRBJ2-5, is SAVISQKPSRDICQRGTSLTIQCQVDSQVTMMFWYRQQPGQSLTLIATANQGSEATYESGFVIDKFPISRPNLTFSTLTVSNMSPEDSSIYLCSVGGRRETQYFGPGTRLLVL.

The genes are TRBV7-2 and TRBJ2-7; D unresolved. The V end was cut by 4 bases, the J end by 5 bases, with 15 bases between. The germline CDR1 and CDR2 sequences are SGHTA and FQGNSA. This CDR3 has 14 amino acids. The CDR3 here is CASSSLGVGDEQYF. Written as DNA, the CDR3 is TGTGCCAGCAGCTCCCTAGGTGTTGGGGACGAGCAGTACTTC.

The chain combines TRBV2 with TRBJ1-2; D not certain. The CDR3 spans 13 residues. The germline CDR1 and CDR2 sequences are SNHLY and FYNNEI. The ends were cut back, 10 bases at V and 7 bases at J, with 19 bases in the middle. The CDR3 loop is CATNPEGEGGYTF. CDR3 bases: TGTGCCACCAATCCCGAGGGAGAGGGTGGCTACACCTTC.

This chain links TRBV20-1 with TRBJ2-7; no reliable D call. This CDR3 contains 12 residues. Germline V gives CDR1 DFQATT, CDR2 SNEGSKA (reference sequence). V lost 8 bases and J 4 bases, leaving 15 bases between the germline ends. DNA of the CDR3: TGCAGTCCACAAGGCCGAGGATACGAGCAGTACTTC. Translation: CSPQGRGYEQYF.

V usage is TRBV27 and J usage is TRBJ2-1, with 11 bases lining up with TRBD2. This CDR3 spans 14 amino acids. V shed 5 bases, J shed 15 bases, and the junction held 12 bases outside the gene matches. CDR1 and CDR2 (germline): MNHEY, SMNVEV (reference sequence). The CDR3 DNA follows: TGTGCCAGCAGTCAGACTAGCGGGGTATTGATACCGTTCTTC. It encodes CASSQTSGVLIPFF.

The J gene is TRBJ2-3, the V gene TRBV29-1, with D unclear. Germline loops: CDR1 SQVTM, CDR2 ANQGSEA. V was cut by 6 bases and J by 0 bases, with 4 bases left in between. The CDR3 runs 11 residues. The CDR3 DNA is TGCAGCGTCAAGAGCACAGATACGCAGTATTTT. Translation gives CSVKSTDTQYF.

This CDR3 is CASSVFGRETQYF. Written as DNA, the CDR3 is TGTGCCAGCAGCGTTTTCGGTCGAGAGACCCAGTACTTC. This sequence joins TRBV9 and TRBJ2-5; the D is unclear. The CDR3 is 13 amino acids. V shed 2 bases and J shed 4 bases, with 9 bases lying between them. Germline V gene data show CDR1 as SGDLS and CDR2 as YYNGEE.

The chain is built from TRBV30 and TRBJ2-7, with D hard to call. The ends were cut back, 2 bases at V and 5 bases at J, with 16 bases in the middle. Germline values: CDR1 GTSNPN, CDR2 SVGIG (reference sequence). This CDR3 region has 14 residues. The CDR3 nucleotides read TGTGCCTGGAGTCCCCCGAGTAGGTCTCACGAGCAGTACTTC. Translation gives CAWSPPSRSHEQYF.

The rearrangement joins TRBV7-2 to TRBJ2-1; 11 bases match TRBD2. Germline CDR1 reads SGHTA; CDR2 reads FQGNSA. The trim removed 7 bases at V and 8 bases at J, leaving 10 bases unmatched. This CDR3 is built from 15 residues. The CDR3 sequence: CASTTASGGRDEQFF. In DNA form, the CDR3 reads TGTGCCAGCACCACTGCTAGCGGGGGGCGCGATGAGCAGTTCTTC.

V is TRBV11-2 and J is TRBJ1-2, with D uncertain. V was clipped by 2 bases and J by 0 bases, with 7 bases between them. This CDR3 has 14 amino acids. CDR1 and CDR2 from the germline V gene are SGHAT and FQNNGV. DNA for the CDR3: TGTGCCAGCAGCTTAACCAGGACTAACTATGGCTACACCTTC. Protein sequence: CASSLTRTNYGYTF.

The chain links TRBV9 to TRBJ2-1; D is uncertain. The CDR3 loop spans 14 amino acids. Looked up from germline, CDR1 is SGDLS and CDR2 is YYNGEE. Trimming took 4 bases from V and 7 from J, leaving 15 bases between them. The CDR3 nucleotides are TGTGCCAGCAGCCCCCAAACTACGATGAATGAGCAGTTCTTC. Residues: CASSPQTTMNEQFF.

The CDR3 nucleotides read TGTGCCAGCACCGGGACTTCAGATACGCAGTATTTT. Translated, it gives CASTGTSDTQYF. The chain carries TRBV2 and TRBJ2-3; perhaps TRBD2 as D (6 bases). Trimming removed 7 bases at V and 4 bases at J, with 9 bases between. CDR3 length: 12 amino acids. CDR1 is SNHLY, CDR2 FYNNEI, per germline.

The rearrangement uses TRBV20-1 and TRBJ1-2; tentatively, D is TRBD1 (6 bases). Germline values: CDR1 DFQATT, CDR2 SNEGSKA (reference sequence). Trimming took off 6 bases at V and 2 bases at J, with 10 bases between the two ends. This CDR3 region has 12 residues. The DNA for the CDR3 is TGCAGTGCAGTCGGACAGAACTATGGCTACACCTTC. It codes for CSAVGQNYGYTF.

The chain has TRBV3-1 and TRBJ1-2; 8 positions match TRBD1. Losses at the gene ends were 4 bases for V and 5 bases for J; bases not matched to a gene: 3. The germline CDR1 and CDR2 sequences are LGHDT and YNNKEL (reference sequence). The CDR3 runs 13 residues. The CDR3 region is CASSRGQAYGYTF. For the CDR3, the DNA is TGTGCCAGCAGCCGGGGACAGGCTTATGGCTACACCTTC.

This chain connects TRBV20-1 to TRBJ2-7; TRBD2 might be the D (6 bases). The CDR3 covers 14 residues. Trimming stripped 6 bases from V and 2 bases from J, with 17 bases between. The germline CDR1 and CDR2 sequences are DFQATT and SNEGSKA (reference sequence). The CDR3 here is CSAYGLSTTYEQYF. CDR3 nucleotides: TGCAGTGCGTACGGACTATCGACTACCTACGAGCAGTACTTC.

V gene TRBV12-3 or TRBV12-4 combines with J gene TRBJ2-5; 10 bases line up with TRBD2. Losses at the gene ends were 1 base for V and 2 bases for J; bases not matched to a gene: 7. This CDR3 has 17 amino acids. The DNA of the CDR3 is TGTGCCAGCAGTTTAGGTGTTCTAGCGGGGGCACAAGAGACCCAGTACTTC. It yields the protein CASSLGVLAGAQETQYF.

This chain connects TRBV9 to TRBJ2-3, with D possibly TRBD1 on 5 matching bases. Trimming shortened V by 0 bases and J by 0 bases, and 8 bases separated the two germline ends. Germline V CDR1 and CDR2: SGDLS, YYNGEE. The CDR3 loop spans 15 amino acids. The CDR3 loop is CASSVAAGSTDTQYF. CDR3 bases: TGTGCCAGCAGCGTAGCGGCAGGGAGCACAGATACGCAGTATTTT.

This clonotype has a single count. The chain employs TRBV12-3 or TRBV12-4 and TRBJ2-5; D may match TRBD1 or TRBD2 (6 bases each). Trimming removed 5 bases at V and 7 bases at J, with 14 bases between. The CDR3 loop spans 13 amino acids. As DNA, the CDR3 is TGTGCCAGCAGTGGACAGTCCGGGGGGACCCAGTACTTC. It is translated as CASSGQSGGTQYF.

This sequence joins TRBV27 and TRBJ1-2; D gene uncertain. CDR1 and CDR2 (germline): MNHEY, SMNVEV (reference sequence). CDR3 length: 14 residues. The germline V and J ends were trimmed by 4 bases and 6 bases, with 15 bases remaining between them. The DNA of the CDR3 is TGTGCCAGCAGTTCAGACCTTCGCGGGCATGGCTACACCTTC. It specifies CASSSDLRGHGYTF.

The chain combines TRBV3-1 with TRBJ2-1; D could derive from TRBD1 or TRBD2 (6 bases each). Germline-derived CDR1 and CDR2 are LGHDT and YNNKEL (reference sequence). Between the trimmed V and J ends, which lost 2 bases and 0 bases, there was a span of 14 bases. The CDR3 spans 17 residues. The CDR3, as DNA: TGTGCCAGCAGCCAAACGGGGGCGGACTACTCCTACAATGAGCAGTTCTTC. Its protein product is CASSQTGADYSYNEQFF.